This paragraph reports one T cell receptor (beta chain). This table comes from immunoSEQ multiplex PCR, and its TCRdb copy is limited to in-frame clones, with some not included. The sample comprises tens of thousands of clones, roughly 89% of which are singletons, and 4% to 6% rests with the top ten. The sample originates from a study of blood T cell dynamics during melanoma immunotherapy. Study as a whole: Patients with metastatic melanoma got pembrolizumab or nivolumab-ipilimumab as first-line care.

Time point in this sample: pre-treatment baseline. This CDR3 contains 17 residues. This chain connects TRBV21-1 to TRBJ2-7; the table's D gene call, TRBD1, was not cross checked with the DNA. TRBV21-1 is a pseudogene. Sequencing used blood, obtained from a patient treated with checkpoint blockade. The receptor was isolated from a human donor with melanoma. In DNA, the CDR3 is TGTGCCAGCAGCAATATTGGGGTAGGGGGCAGGCCCTACGAGCAGTACTTC. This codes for CASSNIGVGGRPYEQYF.